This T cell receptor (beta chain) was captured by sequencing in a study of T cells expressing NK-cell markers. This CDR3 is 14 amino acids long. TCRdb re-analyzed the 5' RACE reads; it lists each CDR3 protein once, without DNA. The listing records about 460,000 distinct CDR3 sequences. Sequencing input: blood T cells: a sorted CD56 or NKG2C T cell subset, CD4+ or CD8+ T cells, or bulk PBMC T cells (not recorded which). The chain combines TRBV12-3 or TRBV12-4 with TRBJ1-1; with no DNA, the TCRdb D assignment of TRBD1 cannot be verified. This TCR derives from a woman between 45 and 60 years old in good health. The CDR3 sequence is CASSHSRGRTEAFF.